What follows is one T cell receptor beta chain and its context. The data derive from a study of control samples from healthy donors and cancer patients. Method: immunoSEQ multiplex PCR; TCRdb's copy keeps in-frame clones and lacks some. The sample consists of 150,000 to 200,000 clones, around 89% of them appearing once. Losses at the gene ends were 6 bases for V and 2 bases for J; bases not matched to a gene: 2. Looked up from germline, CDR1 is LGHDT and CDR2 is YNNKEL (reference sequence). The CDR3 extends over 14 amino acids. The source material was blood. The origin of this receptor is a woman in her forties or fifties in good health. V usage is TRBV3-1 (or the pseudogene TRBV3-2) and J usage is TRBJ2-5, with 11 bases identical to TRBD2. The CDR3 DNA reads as TGTGCCAGCAGTCGACTAGCGGGGCAAGAGACCCAGTACTTC. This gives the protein CASSRLAGQETQYF.